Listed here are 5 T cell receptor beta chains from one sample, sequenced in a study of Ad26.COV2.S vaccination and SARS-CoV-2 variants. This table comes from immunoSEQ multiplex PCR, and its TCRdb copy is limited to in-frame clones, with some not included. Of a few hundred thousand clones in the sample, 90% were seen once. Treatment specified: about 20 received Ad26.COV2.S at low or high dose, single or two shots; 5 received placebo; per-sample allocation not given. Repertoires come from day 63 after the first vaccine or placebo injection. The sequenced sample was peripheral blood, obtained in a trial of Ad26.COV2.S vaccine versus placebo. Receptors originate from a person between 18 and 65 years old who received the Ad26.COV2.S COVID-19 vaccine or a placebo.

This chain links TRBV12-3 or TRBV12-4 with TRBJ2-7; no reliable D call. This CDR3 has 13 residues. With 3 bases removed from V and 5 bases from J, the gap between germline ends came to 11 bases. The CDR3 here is CASSFASVDEQYF. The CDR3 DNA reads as TGTGCCAGCAGTTTCGCCAGCGTTGACGAGCAGTACTTC.

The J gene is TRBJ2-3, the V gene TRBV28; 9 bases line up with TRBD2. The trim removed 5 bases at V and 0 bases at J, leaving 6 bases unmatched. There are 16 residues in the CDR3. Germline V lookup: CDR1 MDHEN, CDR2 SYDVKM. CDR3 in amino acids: CASSKLSGGSTDTQYF. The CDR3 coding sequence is TGTGCCAGCAGTAAACTTAGCGGGGGAAGCACAGATACGCAGTATTTT. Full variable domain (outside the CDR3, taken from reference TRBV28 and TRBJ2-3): DVKVTQSSRYLVKRTGEKVFLECVQDMDHENMFWYRQDPGLGLRLIYFSYDVKMKEKGDIPEGYSVSREKKERFSLILESASTNQTSMYLCASSKLSGGSTDTQYFGPGTRLTVL.

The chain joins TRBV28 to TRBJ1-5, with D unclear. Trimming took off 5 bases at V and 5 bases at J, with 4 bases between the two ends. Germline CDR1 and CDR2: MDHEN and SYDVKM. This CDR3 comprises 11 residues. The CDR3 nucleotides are TGTGCCAGCAGTCCCGATCAGCCCCAGCATTTT. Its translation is CASSPDQPQHF.

The CDR3 spells CASSVGDSSTDTQYF. The DNA for the CDR3 is TGTGCCAGCAGCGTAGGAGACAGTAGCACAGATACGCAGTATTTT. The chain links TRBV9 to TRBJ2-3; tentative D call: TRBD1 (5 bases). V lost 0 bases to trimming and J lost 0 bases, with 8 bases between them. The CDR3 sequence is 15 residues long. The germline CDR1 and CDR2 sequences are SGDLS and YYNGEE.

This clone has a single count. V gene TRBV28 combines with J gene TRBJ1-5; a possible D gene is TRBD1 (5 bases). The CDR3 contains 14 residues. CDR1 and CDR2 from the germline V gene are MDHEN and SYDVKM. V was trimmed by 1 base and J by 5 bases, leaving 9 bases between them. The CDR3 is CASSLYGADQPQHF. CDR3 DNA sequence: TGTGCCAGCAGTTTATACGGGGCCGATCAGCCCCAGCATTTT.